This T cell receptor beta chain was sequenced in a study of vaccination effects on CD4 cells after COVID-19. Background on the study: The median interval between the second dose and post-vaccine sampling was 72 days. The study, taken as a whole, reports: Cross-reaction with common cold coronaviruses was seen in only 1 of 255 vaccine-induced clones from healthy vaccinees.

The data were produced by immunoSEQ multiplex PCR, yet TCRdb's version contains in-frame clones alone and is incomplete. The table records roughly 16,000 clones, 76% of them present only once. Antigen-specific CD4+ T cells were expanded with viral peptide pools in the ViraFEST assay before sequencing. With more than 9 days of culture completed, CD4+ T cells were isolated. The vaccine given was either BNT162b2 or mRNA-1273, in two doses. According to the study, vaccine recipients showed no prior SARS-CoV-2 infection and negative nucleocapsid antibodies. Culturing of a few million PBMC per well took place with roughly 9.4 IU/ml IL-2 and approximately 9.1 ug/ml peptides. In the case of this clone: What it binds is not known.

This sequence originates from a human donor who received a COVID-19 vaccine. The sequencing here drew on CD4+ T cells from PBMCs cultured with HCoV-NL63 spike peptides, taken after COVID-19 vaccination.

The CDR3 spells CASSPTLPDYGYTF. DNA for the CDR3: TGTGCCAGCAGCCCCACACTCCCTGACTATGGCTACACCTTC. The chain joins TRBV5-4 to TRBJ1-2; no clear D. Trimming took off 4 bases at V and 3 bases at J, with 13 bases between the two ends. The CDR3 extends over 14 amino acids. Germline lookup yields CDR1 SGHNT and CDR2 YYREEE (reference sequence).